Presented here are 16 T cell receptor beta chains from one specimen sequenced in a study of tissue T cells after allogeneic stem cell transplantation. Some clones are missing from TCRdb's copy, which holds only in-frame ones; the method was immunoSEQ multiplex PCR. The sample contains several hundred clones, roughly 84% of which appear only once. The sample consisted of liver tissue, taken at autopsy. Every receptor here comes from a male patient aged 40 to 69 with steroid-refractory graft-versus-host disease after an allogeneic stem cell transplant. These T cells may partly come from the graft donor.

The chain combines TRBV21-1 with TRBJ2-1. TRBV21-1 is noted as a pseudogene. The CDR3 is made up of 13 amino acids. CDR3 protein: CASSKVRGEEQFF. For the CDR3, the DNA is TGTGCCAGCAGCAAAGTAAGAGGGGAGGAGCAGTTCTTC.

A single count supports this clone. The chain combines TRBV11-2 with TRBJ1-5; D may be TRBD1 (5 bases). V lost 3 bases, J lost 2 bases, and 8 bases lay in between. Germline lookup yields CDR1 SGHAT and CDR2 FQNNGV. CDR3 length: 14 residues. CDR3 protein: CASSFRDRNQPQHF. The CDR3 coding sequence is TGTGCCAGCAGCTTCAGGGATCGCAATCAGCCCCAGCATTTT.

The count of this clone is one. The V gene is TRBV5-1, the J gene TRBJ2-1; 11 positions match TRBD1. The V gene end was trimmed by 2 bases and the J gene end by 6 bases; junction bases not matched to a gene: 4. The CDR3 consists of 15 residues. The germline V gene encodes CDR1 SGHRS and CDR2 YFSETQ. This CDR3 reads CASSLPGTGGNEQFF. Here the CDR3 DNA reads TGCGCCAGCAGCTTACCTGGGACAGGGGGCAATGAGCAGTTCTTC.

The table lists this clone with a few counts. V and J are TRBV12-3 or TRBV12-4 and TRBJ1-3; tentative D call: TRBD1 (5 bases). The V gene lost 7 bases and the J gene lost 2 bases, with 9 bases spanning the gap. This CDR3 spans 13 amino acids. In DNA, the CDR3 is TGTGCCAGCACCGGAGGGGCTGGAAACACCATATATTTT. Its protein is CASTGGAGNTIYF.

The chain is built from TRBV1 and TRBJ2-6. TRBV1 is a known pseudogene. CDR3 length equals 18 residues. The CDR3 DNA reads TGCACCAGCAGCCTCGTTAGTTTGTGCACAAATCGGGCCAACGTACTGACTTTC. Amino acids: CTSSLVSLCTNRANVLTF.

The chain recombines TRBV16 with TRBJ1-5, with a possible D match to TRBD1 (5 bases). Per germline, CDR1 KGHSY and CDR2 FQNENV. V was pared by 4 bases and J by 7 bases, with 14 bases between. This CDR3 is 14 amino acids long. For the CDR3, the DNA is TGTGCCAGCAGCCCCGCGGAGGGGAGGCAGCCCCAGCATTTT. It is translated as CASSPAEGRQPQHF.

CDR3 region: CASSPPESQETQYF. CDR3 nucleotides: TGTGCCAGCAGCCCTCCTGAGTCCCAAGAGACCCAGTACTTC. The chain has TRBV9 and TRBJ2-5; no definite D call. CDR3 length: 14 residues. Trimming stripped 4 bases from V and 1 base from J, with 11 bases between. Germline CDR1 is SGDLS and CDR2 is YYNGEE.

This clone was seen just once. The CDR3 spells CASSEEGHQPQHF. For the CDR3, the DNA is TGTGCCAGCAGCGAGGAGGGCCATCAGCCCCAGCATTTT. V is TRBV27 and J is TRBJ1-5; no clear D gene. V lost 6 bases and J 5 bases, leaving 11 bases between the germline ends. Germline assignment: CDR1 MNHEY and CDR2 SMNVEV (reference sequence). The CDR3 totals 13 residues.

The V gene is TRBV6-5, the J gene TRBJ1-2; D is unclear. The CDR3 contains 13 residues. V was pared by 6 bases and J by 6 bases, with 14 bases between. Germline CDR1 is MNHEY and CDR2 is SVGAGI. The DNA for the CDR3 is TGTGCCAGCAGCGCGAGCCCTGCTGATGGCTACACCTTC. It is translated as CASSASPADGYTF.

V usage is TRBV2 and J usage is TRBJ2-1, with TRBD2 identical over 13 bases. This CDR3 comprises 17 residues. The ends lost 7 bases at V and 5 bases at J; junction bases unmatched: 11. Germline CDR1 reads SNHLY; CDR2 reads FYNNEI. DNA of the CDR3: TGTGCCAGCAACCTAAGGACTAGCGGGGGACAACACAATGAGCAGTTCTTC. Translated: CASNLRTSGGQHNEQFF.

This clone was detected a few times. V gene TRBV4-3 combines with J gene TRBJ2-1; D possibly uses TRBD1 or TRBD2 (5 bases each). Germline V gene sequence: CDR1 LGHNA, CDR2 YSLEER. This CDR3 spans 13 amino acids. V was cut by 0 bases and J by 8 bases, with 8 bases left in between. Here the CDR3 reads CASSQDRGYEQFF. CDR3 nucleotides: TGCGCCAGCAGCCAAGATCGGGGCTATGAGCAGTTCTTC.

This clone has just one count. The chain uses TRBV7-2 and TRBJ1-6; 10 nucleotides align to TRBD1. Germline CDR1 is SGHTA and CDR2 is FQGNSA. CDR3 length: 15 residues. Trimming cost V 3 bases and J 7 bases; bases outside gene matches: 3. The CDR3 nucleotides are TGTGCCAGCAGCTTCACGGGACAGGGGAATTCACCCCTCCACTTT. Protein product: CASSFTGQGNSPLHF.

A single count supports this clone. The same CDR3 also results from other DNA sequences found in this sample. The J gene is TRBJ2-3, the V gene TRBV7-9; 9 nucleotides agree with TRBD1. The CDR3 is 15 amino acids. V gave up 3 bases and J gave up 2 bases; unmatched junction bases: 3. Germline V gives CDR1 SEHNR, CDR2 FQNEAQ (reference sequence). This chain's CDR3 is CASSFRDRVTDTQYF. CDR3 coding DNA: TGTGCCAGCAGCTTTCGGGACAGGGTCACAGATACGCAGTATTTT.

The chain has TRBV6-2 or TRBV6-3 and TRBJ1-1; D is unclear. This CDR3 spans 16 amino acids. V lost 2 bases, J lost 3 bases, and 16 bases lay in between. Germline lookup yields CDR1 MNHEY and CDR2 SVGEGT. Here the CDR3 DNA reads TGTGCCAGCAGTTACAGCGGTAAGAGGGAGGACACTGAAGCTTTCTTT. It specifies CASSYSGKREDTEAFF.

This rearrangement joins TRBV9 to TRBJ2-2, with a tentative D call TRBD1 (6 bases). The V gene's germline CDR1 is SGDLS and CDR2 YYNGEE. There are 17 residues in the CDR3. V was pared by 2 bases and J by 3 bases, with 17 bases between. CDR3 coding DNA: TGTGCCAGCAGCGTTAGACGGAAAGAGGGGGACACCGGGGAGCTGTTTTTT. This gives the protein CASSVRRKEGDTGELFF.

The chain recombines TRBV10-2 with TRBJ1-1; 8 positions agree with TRBD1. The V and J ends lost 5 bases and 6 bases, in that order; junction bases with no gene match: 5. The CDR3 extends over 13 amino acids. Germline CDR1 WSHSY, CDR2 SAAADI. CDR3 in amino acids: CASSRETGAEAFF. CDR3 DNA sequence: TGCGCCAGCAGTAGAGAGACAGGGGCTGAAGCTTTCTTT.